These 28 T cell receptor beta chains originate from one sample sequenced in a study of CD8 T cells in Susac syndrome (dated by TCRdb to between 2018 and 2020). Library construction relied on the immunoSEQ multiplex PCR assay. RNA was extracted using the RNeasy kit, and about 0.45 to 1 ug of the RNA was reverse transcribed with random hexamers. The raw public reads went through TCRdb reprocessing: fastp at Q25, MiXCR clone calling, in-frame beta chains kept. Identical CDR3 proteins give one entry, which carries the most common genes and DNA. Present in this sample are tens of thousands of distinct CDR3 sequences, 95% to 96% of which were seen just once. The ten top clones hold 0.085% to 0.14% of the sample. Specimen: CD4+ T cells from PBMCs. These receptors came from a human donor with multiple sclerosis.

The chain links TRBV3-1 to TRBJ1-1; D gene ambiguous. The length of the CDR3 is 15 residues. Per the germline V gene, CDR1 is LGHDT and CDR2 is YNNKEL (reference sequence). V was pared by 5 bases and J by 5 bases, with 18 bases between. The CDR3 coding sequence is TGTGCCAGCAGCGCAAGGGTGGGGAGAGGGACTGAAGCTTTCTTT. Translation gives CASSARVGRGTEAFF.

The chain has TRBV20-1 and TRBJ2-5; possible D gene TRBD1, 5 bases. The CDR3 extends over 13 amino acids. V was trimmed by 5 bases and J by 1 base, leaving 11 bases between them. Germline V gives CDR1 DFQATT, CDR2 SNEGSKA (reference sequence). CDR3 sequence reads: CSAFLDSQETQYF. The DNA for the CDR3 is TGCAGTGCTTTCTTAGACAGCCAAGAGACCCAGTACTTC.

The chain employs TRBV7-9 and TRBJ2-5, with 10 bases lining up with TRBD1. This CDR3 has 16 amino acids. The ends lost 1 base at V and 4 bases at J; junction bases unmatched: 6. Germline loops: CDR1 SEHNR, CDR2 FQNEAQ (reference sequence). CDR3 sequence (DNA): TGTGCCAGCAGCTTAGAACGACAGGGGGCAACAGAGACCCAGTACTTC. Its translation is CASSLERQGATETQYF.

V is TRBV6-5 and J is TRBJ1-1; 11 nucleotides agree with TRBD1. Germline CDR1 is MNHEY and CDR2 is SVGAGI. V shed 0 bases and J 8 bases; nucleotides not matched to a gene: 5. The CDR3 has 15 residues. The CDR3 coding sequence is TGTGCCAGCAGTTACTCCAGGACAGGGGGCACCGAAGCTTTCTTT. Translated: CASSYSRTGGTEAFF.

The J gene is TRBJ2-7, the V gene TRBV3-1; D is uncertain. The V gene's germline CDR1 is LGHDT and CDR2 YNNKEL (reference sequence). With 5 bases removed from V and 3 bases from J, the gap between germline ends came to 5 bases. The CDR3 totals 11 residues. CDR3 nucleotides: TGTGCCAGCAGCACCCACTACGAGCAGTACTTC. This translates into CASSTHYEQYF.

The CDR3 region is CASSSSGVQETQYF. CDR3 DNA sequence: TGTGCCAGCAGCTCATCGGGGGTACAAGAGACCCAGTACTTC. The chain couples TRBV7-9 to TRBJ2-5, with D maybe TRBD2 (6 bases). V lost 4 bases and J 2 bases, leaving 11 bases between the germline ends. Germline V lookup: CDR1 SEHNR, CDR2 FQNEAQ (reference sequence). The length of the CDR3 is 14 residues.

The chain employs TRBV9 and TRBJ1-5; TRBD1 matches at 8 bases. The V segment lost 5 bases and the J segment 4 bases; nucleotides outside the gene matches: 5. The V gene's germline CDR1 is SGDLS and CDR2 YYNGEE. This CDR3 contains 14 residues. The CDR3 DNA is TGTGCCAGCAGAGCGGGACAGGTTAATCAGCCCCAGCATTTT. Encoded protein: CASRAGQVNQPQHF.

This clonotype was counted a single time. This chain links TRBV29-1 with TRBJ1-1; D gene ambiguous. Germline CDR1 reads SQVTM; CDR2 reads ANQGSEA. The ends were cut back, 4 bases at V and 4 bases at J, with 13 bases in the middle. The CDR3 covers 13 residues. Written as DNA, the CDR3 is TGCAGCGTTGGGTCCGCCGAGAGCACTGAAGCTTTCTTT. It encodes CSVGSAESTEAFF.

This sequence joins TRBV5-1 and TRBJ2-5; 13 nucleotides agree with TRBD2. The CDR3 has 15 amino acids. The J segment lost 3 bases and the V segment lost 5 bases, leaving 4 bases of the junction unmatched. The germline gives CDR1 SGHRS, CDR2 YFSETQ. CDR3 sequence reads: CASSNGLAGEETQYF. CDR3 DNA: TGCGCCAGCAGTAACGGACTAGCGGGGGAAGAGACCCAGTACTTC.

The genes are TRBV3-1 and TRBJ2-3; 7 nucleotides align to TRBD2. V gave up 4 bases and J gave up 4 bases; unmatched junction bases: 8. Germline values: CDR1 LGHDT, CDR2 YNNKEL (reference sequence). The CDR3 has 15 amino acids. The CDR3 reads CASSLAGDYADTQYF. The CDR3 bases are TGTGCCAGCAGCCTCGCGGGGGACTACGCAGATACGCAGTATTTT.

The chain couples TRBV5-1 to TRBJ2-7, with D tentatively TRBD1 (5 bases). CDR1 and CDR2 from the germline V gene are SGHRS and YFSETQ. V was clipped by 0 bases and J by 6 bases, with 16 bases between them. This CDR3 region has 15 residues. The CDR3 loop reads CASSLEGPRVSEQYF. CDR3 in DNA: TGCGCCAGCAGCTTGGAGGGGCCTAGGGTCAGCGAGCAGTACTTC.

CDR3 region: CASSYSNRISTEAFF. CDR3 coding DNA: TGTGCCAGCAGTTACTCAAACAGAATATCCACTGAAGCTTTCTTT. This chain links TRBV6-5 with TRBJ1-1; D ambiguous. The V and J ends lost 0 bases and 4 bases respectively, with 12 bases between them. The germline V gene encodes CDR1 MNHEY and CDR2 SVGAGI. The CDR3 is 15 amino acids.

This clonotype was counted only a few times. The rearrangement links TRBV5-4 to TRBJ1-6; tentatively, D is TRBD1 (6 bases). The V end lost 0 bases, the J end lost 7 bases, and 8 bases lay between the germline ends. CDR1 and CDR2 from the germline V gene are SGHNT and YYREEE (reference sequence). The CDR3 length is 14 residues. CDR3 sequence (DNA): TGTGCCAGCAGCTTGGGGCAGGGGAATTCACCCCTCCACTTT. Translating it yields CASSLGQGNSPLHF. The full variable domain, with the rest looked up from reference TRBV5-4 and TRBJ1-6, is ETGVTQSPTHLIKTRGQQVTLRCSSQSGHNTVSWYQQALGQGPQFIFQYYREEENGRGNFPPRFSGLQFPNYSSELNVNALELDDSALYLCASSLGQGNSPLHFGNGTRLTVT.

The chain carries TRBV29-1 and TRBJ2-3; D is possibly TRBD2 (6 bases). V gave up 4 bases and J gave up 4 bases, with 12 bases separating them. This CDR3 region has 13 residues. The germline V gene encodes CDR1 SQVTM and CDR2 ANQGSEA. CDR3 sequence: CSVAGGEADTQYF. DNA for the CDR3: TGCAGCGTTGCAGGCGGGGAGGCAGATACGCAGTATTTT.

This clonotype has just a few counts. The V gene is TRBV19, the J gene TRBJ1-5; D perhaps matches TRBD1 (5 bases). Trimming pared 6 bases from V and 4 bases from J, leaving 13 bases between. Per germline, CDR1 LNHDA and CDR2 SQIVND (reference sequence). This CDR3 is built from 14 residues. CDR3 DNA sequence: TGTGCCAGTAGCCTCTCGGGGGGGAATCAGCCCCAGCATTTT. This gives the protein CASSLSGGNQPQHF. Variable domain in full (rest from reference TRBV19 and TRBJ1-5): DGGITQSPKYLFRKEGQNVTLSCEQNLNHDAMYWYRQDPGQGLRLIYYSQIVNDFQKGDIAEGYSVSREKKESFPLTVTSAQKNPTAFYLCASSLSGGNQPQHFGDGTRLSIL.

The V and J genes are TRBV2 and TRBJ2-2, with D perhaps matching TRBD2 (7 bases). This CDR3 is 15 amino acids long. Germline CDR1 and CDR2: SNHLY and FYNNEI. Trimming cost V 4 bases and J 6 bases, with 15 bases left between them. As DNA, the CDR3 is TGTGCCAGCAGTGGATGGGAGGGGGGCGCCGGGGAGCTGTTTTTT. Its protein product is CASSGWEGGAGELFF.

This chain uses TRBV12-3 or TRBV12-4 with TRBJ2-1; D remains unclear. Trimming pared 2 bases from V and 8 bases from J, leaving 4 bases between. The CDR3 consists of 11 residues. The chain's CDR3 is CASSLRDEQFF. The CDR3 bases are TGTGCCAGCAGTTTAAGGGATGAGCAGTTCTTC.

The chain recombines TRBV6-6 with TRBJ2-3, with 9 nucleotides matching TRBD2. V lost 1 base, J lost 2 bases, and 4 bases stayed unmatched. CDR1 and CDR2 (germline): MNHNY, SVGAGI (reference sequence). The CDR3 covers 16 residues. As DNA, the CDR3 is TGTGCCAGCAGTTACTGGGCTAGCGGGGACACAGATACGCAGTATTTT. Residues: CASSYWASGDTDTQYF.

This chain uses TRBV20-1 with TRBJ1-2, with a tentative D call TRBD1 (5 bases). CDR1 is DFQATT and CDR2 is SNEGSKA in the germline V gene (reference sequence). The CDR3 sequence is 11 residues long. The V and J ends lost 4 bases and 3 bases respectively, with 6 bases between them. The DNA for the CDR3 is TGCAGTGCTACCAGGGACTATGGCTACACCTTC. It yields the protein CSATRDYGYTF.

The DNA of the CDR3 is TGTGCCAGCAGGAGCGGGGGGGTGGTAGATACGCAGTATTTT. Encoded protein: CASRSGGVVDTQYF. The chain employs TRBV7-2 and TRBJ2-3; 10 nucleotides line up with TRBD2. The CDR3 length is 14 residues. Germline CDR1 is SGHTA and CDR2 is FQGNSA. After removal of 6 bases from V and 5 bases from J, the junction contained 5 bases not matched to a gene.

The chain combines TRBV5-1 with TRBJ1-6; weak D call: TRBD1 (5 bases). This CDR3 has 14 amino acids. CDR1 and CDR2 (germline): SGHRS, YFSETQ. Trimming stripped 2 bases from V and 6 bases from J, with 9 bases between. CDR3 sequence reads: CASSLDSTNSPLHF. The CDR3 nucleotides read TGCGCCAGCAGCTTAGACAGTACTAATTCACCCCTCCACTTT.

The chain joins TRBV29-1 to TRBJ2-1; D might be TRBD2 (6 bases). Trimming took 6 bases from V and 2 from J, leaving 11 bases between them. Germline CDR1 SQVTM, CDR2 ANQGSEA. The CDR3 has 13 residues. The CDR3 bases are TGCAGCGTGGAGGGGTTCGCCTACAATGAGCAGTTCTTC. This gives the protein CSVEGFAYNEQFF.

The V call is TRBV30, the J call TRBJ1-6; D gene uncertain. Trimming removed 5 bases from V and 6 bases from J, with 11 bases in between. CDR1 and CDR2 from the germline V gene are GTSNPN and SVGIG (reference sequence). This CDR3 has 13 amino acids. CDR3 sequence: CAWGPRGNSPLHF. The DNA of the CDR3 is TGTGCCTGGGGCCCTCGCGGTAATTCACCCCTCCACTTT.

The rearrangement uses TRBV30 and TRBJ1-3, with a possible D match to TRBD1 (6 bases). Germline CDR1 reads GTSNPN; CDR2 reads SVGIG (reference sequence). CDR3 length equals 15 residues. Trimming cost V 1 base and J 0 bases, with 10 bases left between them. The CDR3 coding sequence is TGTGCCTGGAGTGCCGGGACAACCTCTGGAAACACCATATATTTT. As protein: CAWSAGTTSGNTIYF.

The rearrangement joins TRBV30 to TRBJ2-3, with D perhaps TRBD1 (6 bases). The CDR3 extends over 13 amino acids. Germline loops: CDR1 GTSNPN, CDR2 SVGIG (reference sequence). The V and J ends lost 5 bases and 4 bases respectively, with 13 bases between them. As DNA, the CDR3 is TGTGCCTGGGGGCCCGGGACATCAGATACGCAGTATTTT. Protein: CAWGPGTSDTQYF.

The genes are TRBV20-1 and TRBJ2-5; D may correspond to TRBD1 or TRBD2 (5 bases each). Per germline, CDR1 DFQATT and CDR2 SNEGSKA (reference sequence). The CDR3 covers 14 residues. The germline V and J ends were trimmed by 1 base and 4 bases, with 13 bases remaining between them. The CDR3 DNA follows: TGCAGTGCTAGAGCTCTACTTGGGGGAGAGACCCAGTACTTC. Its protein is CSARALLGGETQYF.

The chain has TRBV9 and TRBJ1-5, with 7 bases lining up with TRBD1. With V trimmed by 4 bases and J by 3 bases, 7 bases remained unmatched. This CDR3 region has 15 residues. Germline assignment: CDR1 SGDLS and CDR2 YYNGEE. The CDR3: CASSFGQDNNQPQHF. The DNA for the CDR3 is TGTGCCAGCAGCTTCGGACAGGACAACAATCAGCCCCAGCATTTT.

V usage is TRBV12-3 or TRBV12-4 and J usage is TRBJ1-2; D ambiguous. The CDR3 totals 12 residues. Deletions cut 4 bases from V and 4 bases from J, with 7 bases between. CDR3 amino acids: CASSYRVYGYTF. For the CDR3, the DNA is TGTGCCAGCAGTTATAGGGTCTATGGCTACACCTTC.